Listed here are 26 T cell receptor beta chains from one sample, sequenced in a study of response to subunit inactivated influenza vaccine. TCRdb fed the RT-PCR reads into MiXCR, producing one record per CDR3 protein. The data hold approximately 490,000 distinct CDR3 sequences, with approximately 7.3% observed a single time. The input for sequencing was PBMCs from blood, taken 23 to 25 months after vaccination. The receptors were gathered from a man aged 50 to 69 who received an inactivated influenza vaccine.

This clonotype was detected only a few times. The chain joins TRBV12-3 or TRBV12-4 to TRBJ2-6; possibly TRBD1 for D (5 bases). The V end lost 3 bases, the J end lost 1 base, and 10 bases lay between the germline ends. The CDR3 loop spans 16 amino acids. The CDR3 DNA sequence: TGTGCCAGCAGTTTGGGGCGGCGATCTGGGGCCAACGTCCTGACTTTC. Translation gives CASSLGRRSGANVLTF.

This clonotype has more than one count but fewer than ten. The chain links TRBV11-2 to TRBJ2-5; D is uncertain. Germline V gene data show CDR1 as SGHAT and CDR2 as FQNNGV. The length of the CDR3 is 14 residues. Trimming removed 5 bases at V and 1 base at J, with 11 bases between. The CDR3 nucleotides read TGTGCCAGCAGCCTAAACTACGTCCAAGAGACCCAGTACTTC. Protein: CASSLNYVQETQYF. Drawing the rest from reference TRBV11-2 and TRBJ2-5, the complete variable domain is EAGVAQSPRYKIIEKRQSVAFWCNPISGHATLYWYQQILGQGPKLLIQFQNNGVVDDSQLPKDRFSAERLKGVDSTLKIQPAKLEDSAVYLCASSLNYVQETQYFGPGTRLLVL.

The genes are TRBV4-3 and TRBJ2-1, with TRBD2 identical over 11 bases. Germline CDR1 is LGHNA and CDR2 is YSLEER. V lost 2 bases to trimming and J lost 9 bases; unmatched junction nucleotides: 9. CDR3 size: 16 residues. CDR3 DNA sequence: TGCGCCAGCAGCCAAACTGTAGCGGGGGGGCGTTCTGAGCAGTTCTTC. It is translated as CASSQTVAGGRSEQFF.

This clonotype was seen ten or more times. DNA for the CDR3: TGTGCCAGCAGCCAAGGGAGTGGGAGACAAGAGACCCAGTACTTC. As protein: CASSQGSGRQETQYF. This chain links TRBV4-2 with TRBJ2-5, with TRBD2 as a possible D gene (5 bases). V gave up 1 base and J gave up 2 bases, with 11 bases separating them. This CDR3 is built from 15 residues. Per the germline V gene, CDR1 is LGHNA and CDR2 is YNFKEQ.

This clonotype was seen repeatedly, ten times or more. The gene calls are TRBV5-4 and TRBJ2-1, with 14 bases lining up with TRBD2. Per the germline V gene, CDR1 is SGHNT and CDR2 is YYREEE (reference sequence). The CDR3 sequence is 18 residues long. The junction had 5 bases not matched to a gene; V was cut back by 3 bases and J by 0 bases. The CDR3 here is CASSYSGTSGSSYNEQFF. The CDR3 DNA reads as TGTGCCAGCAGCTACTCCGGGACTAGCGGGAGCTCCTACAATGAGCAGTTCTTC.

The chain employs TRBV2 and TRBJ2-5; weak D call: TRBD2 (5 bases). Trimming pared 6 bases from V and 0 bases from J, leaving 14 bases between. The CDR3 loop spans 15 amino acids. Germline V lookup: CDR1 SNHLY, CDR2 FYNNEI. CDR3 protein: CASSQLGRDQETQYF. The CDR3 nucleotides read TGTGCCAGCAGCCAACTAGGAAGGGACCAAGAGACCCAGTACTTC.

This clonotype has just a few counts. CDR3 in DNA: TGCGCCAGCAGGGCGGGACCCACAGATACGCAGTATTTT. Its protein is CASRAGPTDTQYF. The chain recombines TRBV5-1 with TRBJ2-3; possible D gene TRBD2, 6 bases. In germline, CDR1 is SGHRS, CDR2 YFSETQ. The V and J ends lost 5 bases and 2 bases respectively, with 9 bases between them. This CDR3 region has 13 residues.

The chain recombines TRBV19 with TRBJ2-6; D is possibly TRBD2 (5 bases). The CDR3 length is 19 residues. V was pared by 3 bases and J by 1 base, with 19 bases between. The germline CDR1 and CDR2 sequences are LNHDA and SQIVND (reference sequence). The CDR3 nucleotides read TGTGCCAGTAGTATGATCCCACCGGGGTCCTTTTCTGGGGCCAACGTCCTGACTTTC. It encodes CASSMIPPGSFSGANVLTF.

The gene calls are TRBV5-1 and TRBJ2-1; maybe TRBD1 (7 bases). CDR1 is SGHRS, CDR2 YFSETQ, per germline. Trimming cost V 0 bases and J 6 bases, with 13 bases left between them. The length of the CDR3 is 15 residues. The CDR3, as DNA: TGCGCCAGCAGCTTGGATCCAGGGGGGAGCAATGAGCAGTTCTTC. This sequence encodes CASSLDPGGSNEQFF.

The genes are TRBV6-2 or TRBV6-3 and TRBJ2-7; unclear D gene. Deletions cut 7 bases from V and 1 base from J, with 17 bases between. The CDR3 is 15 amino acids. Germline V gives CDR1 MNHEY, CDR2 SVGEGT. CDR3 DNA sequence: TGTGCCAGCACTACCGCCGAAGTCTTATCCTACGAGCAGTACTTC. It translates to CASTTAEVLSYEQYF.

V gene TRBV11-3 combines with J gene TRBJ2-6; TRBD1 agrees at 12 bases. CDR3 length: 22 amino acids. Trimming at V came to 1 base and at J to 0 bases, leaving 13 bases not matched to a gene. Germline CDR1 SGHNT, CDR2 YENEEA. As DNA, the CDR3 is TGTGCCAGCAGCTTAGTCGGAACCGGGACAGGGGGCCGCTACTCTGGGGCCAACGTCCTGACTTTC. It translates to CASSLVGTGTGGRYSGANVLTF.

This chain links TRBV2 with TRBJ2-3; D is undetermined. This CDR3 contains 13 residues. The germline V gene has CDR1 SNHLY and CDR2 FYNNEI. Trimming left V 3 bases short and J 5 bases short, with 9 bases between. In DNA, the CDR3 is TGTGCCAGCAGTGAGGGTCCCTTAGATACGCAGTATTTT. Translated, it gives CASSEGPLDTQYF.

This clonotype was counted at least ten times. The V gene is TRBV27, the J gene TRBJ2-1; 9 bases agree with TRBD2. The CDR3 extends over 15 amino acids. J lost 7 bases, V lost 6 bases, and 10 bases had no gene match. Germline CDR1 and CDR2: MNHEY and SMNVEV (reference sequence). The CDR3 DNA reads as TGTGCCAGCAGAGATAATAGCGGGAGTGGGAATGAGCAGTTCTTC. Translation gives CASRDNSGSGNEQFF.

This clonotype was counted between two and nine times. The genes are TRBV5-1 and TRBJ2-2; D might be TRBD1 (6 bases). Germline-derived CDR1 and CDR2 are SGHRS and YFSETQ. This CDR3 has 15 amino acids. V was cut by 3 bases and J by 0 bases, with 9 bases left in between. Here the CDR3 DNA reads TGCGCCAGCAGCTCGGGACACGCGAACACCGGGGAGCTGTTTTTT. Translating it yields CASSSGHANTGELFF.

This clonotype was detected only a few times. The chain combines TRBV5-5 with TRBJ1-4, with TRBD1 as a possible D gene (5 bases). This CDR3 region has 14 residues. Germline V lookup: CDR1 SGHKS, CDR2 YYEKEE (reference sequence). V was shortened by 6 bases and J by 3 bases, with 12 bases between the two germline ends. CDR3 sequence (DNA): TGTGCCAGCATCCGCGGGACCGCTAATGAAAAACTGTTTTTT. Amino acids: CASIRGTANEKLFF.

This clonotype was observed a handful of times. This chain links TRBV7-6 with TRBJ2-5; TRBD2 aligns across 8 bases. J gave up 5 bases and V 2 bases, and 10 bases lay outside the gene matches. The V gene's germline CDR1 is SGHVS and CDR2 FNYEAQ. The length of the CDR3 is 16 residues. The CDR3: CASSLKRLAGLETQYF. The CDR3 coding sequence is TGTGCCAGCAGCTTAAAGCGTCTAGCGGGCCTTGAGACCCAGTACTTC.

The chain has TRBV9 and TRBJ1-4, with 10 positions matching TRBD1. V shed 4 bases, J shed 3 bases, and the junction held 6 bases outside the gene matches. This CDR3 region has 16 residues. Germline V CDR1 and CDR2: SGDLS, YYNGEE. The DNA for the CDR3 is TGTGCCAGCAGCCCGACAGGGGGCGAGGCTAATGAAAAACTGTTTTTT. Residues: CASSPTGGEANEKLFF. Drawing the rest from reference TRBV9 and TRBJ1-4, the complete variable domain is DSGVTQTPKHLITATGQRVTLRCSPRSGDLSVYWYQQSLDQGLQFLIQYYNGEERAKGNILERFSAQQFPDLHSELNLSSLELGDSALYFCASSPTGGEANEKLFFGSGTQLSVL.

This clonotype has just a few counts. This chain links TRBV11-2 with TRBJ2-3; 10 bases agree with TRBD2. The germline V gene encodes CDR1 SGHAT and CDR2 FQNNGV. V was pared by 1 base and J by 2 bases, with 6 bases of the junction left unmatched. The CDR3 extends over 17 amino acids. As DNA, the CDR3 is TGTGCCAGCAGCTTAGGCGGACTAGCGGCCCACACAGATACGCAGTATTTT. Protein: CASSLGGLAAHTDTQYF.

Only a few counts were recorded for this clonotype. The chain employs TRBV7-8 and TRBJ2-3, with a possible D match to TRBD2 (7 bases). Germline loops: CDR1 SGHVS, CDR2 FQNEAQ. The CDR3 runs 15 residues. The V gene lost 3 bases and the J gene lost 4 bases, with 14 bases spanning the gap. CDR3 sequence (DNA): TGTGCCAGCAGCTTCGGGCGGGGGCGGGCAGATACGCAGTATTTT. This translates into CASSFGRGRADTQYF.

This clonotype was seen only a few times. This rearrangement joins TRBV20-1 to TRBJ2-1; D might be TRBD2 (5 bases). Germline assignment: CDR1 DFQATT and CDR2 SNEGSKA (reference sequence). The CDR3 contains 11 residues. V shed 3 bases and J shed 9 bases, with 9 bases lying between them. The CDR3 DNA sequence: TGCAGTGCTAGTCGTAGCGCTGAGCAGTTCTTC. Amino acid sequence: CSASRSAEQFF.

In this sample, this clonotype turned up a few times. The V call is TRBV5-1, the J call TRBJ2-7; 11 bases fit TRBD2. V lost 3 bases, J lost 0 bases, and 8 bases stayed unmatched. The germline V gene has CDR1 SGHRS and CDR2 YFSETQ. This CDR3 is built from 17 residues. CDR3 bases: TGCGCCAGCAGCTCGAGGACTAGCGGGCTTTTCTCCTACGAGCAGTACTTC. Translated, it gives CASSSRTSGLFSYEQYF.

This clonotype was seen a few times. The chain links TRBV21-1 to TRBJ2-1; the table's D call, TRBD1, has no DNA check behind it. TRBV21-1 counts as a pseudogene. The CDR3 is made up of 21 amino acids. CDR3 nucleotide sequence: TGTGCCAGCAGCAAAGGGGGGCGCAGGGTCCTCGGGAGTAGCTCCTACAATGAGCAGTTCTTC. It translates to CASSKGGRRVLGSSSYNEQFF.

This clonotype has just a few counts. The V and J genes are TRBV4-2 and TRBJ2-1; the match to TRBD2 covers 9 bases. J was trimmed by 4 bases and V by 0 bases; bases with no gene match: 1. This CDR3 is 15 amino acids long. Germline V lookup: CDR1 LGHNA, CDR2 YNFKEQ. CDR3 nucleotides: TGTGCCAGCAGCCAAGACCTAGCGGGGTACAATGAGCAGTTCTTC. It encodes CASSQDLAGYNEQFF.

This clonotype was seen only a few times. The rearrangement links TRBV5-1 to TRBJ2-3, with D perhaps matching TRBD1 (6 bases). The V gene lost 1 base and the J gene lost 5 bases, with 11 bases spanning the gap. CDR3 length equals 14 residues. Germline CDR1 and CDR2: SGHRS and YFSETQ. The CDR3 here is CASSLNTGQDTQYF. The CDR3 bases are TGCGCCAGCAGCTTGAATACAGGGCAAGATACGCAGTATTTT. Looking up the rest from reference TRBV5-1 and TRBJ2-3 gives the full variable domain: KAGVTQTPRYLIKTRGQQVTLSCSPISGHRSVSWYQQTPGQGLQFLFEYFSETQRNKGNFPGRFSGRQFSNSRSEMNVSTLELGDSALYLCASSLNTGQDTQYFGPGTRLTVL.

Many counts were recorded for this clonotype. V gene TRBV12-3 or TRBV12-4 combines with J gene TRBJ1-3; D is undetermined. V was shortened by 4 bases and J by 0 bases, with 7 bases between the two germline ends. This CDR3 spans 14 amino acids. The CDR3 loop is CASSSAGSGNTIYF. The DNA of the CDR3 is TGTGCCAGCAGTTCCGCCGGCTCTGGAAACACCATATATTTT.

The DNA for the CDR3 is TGTGCCAGCAGTCGGGGCCCGAACACTGAAGCTTTCTTT. It translates to CASSRGPNTEAFF. J is TRBJ1-1 and V is TRBV3-1, with D perhaps TRBD1 (5 bases). CDR3 length: 13 residues. CDR1 and CDR2 (germline): LGHDT, YNNKEL (reference sequence). The V end was cut by 6 bases, the J end by 1 base, with 9 bases between. The variable domain in full, with the rest retrieved from reference TRBV3-1 and TRBJ1-1, is DTAVSQTPKYLVTQMGNDKSIKCEQNLGHDTMYWYKQDSKKFLKIMFSYNNKELIINETVPNRFSPKSPDKAHLNLHINSLELGDSAVYFCASSRGPNTEAFFGQGTRLTVV.